This TCR beta chain was captured in a study of cytomegalovirus exposure and HLA in healthy donors. Study observations and caveats: Reportedly, diagnosis of cytomegalovirus status by the classifier showed high specificity and sensitivity.

PCR amplification relied on 60 Vbeta primers (plus 13 Jbeta primers). The protocol was immunoSEQ multiplex PCR, while the TCRdb copy is restricted to in-frame clones and leaves out a portion. The repertoire holds under 300,000 clones, with about 83% as singletons. There are 14 residues in the CDR3. Trimming stripped 8 bases from V and 5 bases from J, with 17 bases between. Germline CDR1 MNHEY, CDR2 SMNVEV (reference sequence). This clone was seen just once. No antigen is known for it. V and J are TRBV27 and TRBJ2-3, with D maybe TRBD1 (6 bases). Sample: PBMCs. This receptor was identified in a woman between 35 and 50 years old in good health and CMV-seropositive. CDR3: CASVELGAIDTQYF. The CDR3 DNA reads as TGTGCCAGCGTGGAATTGGGGGCGATAGATACGCAGTATTTT.